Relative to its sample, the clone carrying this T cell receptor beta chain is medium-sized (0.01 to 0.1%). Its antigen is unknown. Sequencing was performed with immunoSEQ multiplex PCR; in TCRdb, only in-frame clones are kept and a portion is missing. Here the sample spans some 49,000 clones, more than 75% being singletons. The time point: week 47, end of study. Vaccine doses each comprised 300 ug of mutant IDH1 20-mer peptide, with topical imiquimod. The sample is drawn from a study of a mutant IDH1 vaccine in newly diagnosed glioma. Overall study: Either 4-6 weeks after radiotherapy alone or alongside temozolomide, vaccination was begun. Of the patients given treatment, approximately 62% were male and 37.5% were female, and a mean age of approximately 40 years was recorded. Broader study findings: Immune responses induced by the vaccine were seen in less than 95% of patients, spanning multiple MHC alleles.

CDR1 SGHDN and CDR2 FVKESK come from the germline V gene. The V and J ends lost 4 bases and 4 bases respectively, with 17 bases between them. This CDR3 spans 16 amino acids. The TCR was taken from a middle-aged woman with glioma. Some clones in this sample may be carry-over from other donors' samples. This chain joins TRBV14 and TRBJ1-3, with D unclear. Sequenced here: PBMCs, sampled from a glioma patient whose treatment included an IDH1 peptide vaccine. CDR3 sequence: CASSLYRRSGGNTIYF. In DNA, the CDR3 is TGTGCCAGCAGCCTCTACAGAAGATCTGGGGGAAACACCATATATTTT.